Listed below are T cell receptor beta chains from one sample, sequenced in a study of graft-versus-host responses after intestinal transplantation. The method was immunoSEQ multiplex PCR; TCRdb's version includes in-frame clones alone and lacks a portion of them. The sample comprises about 39,000 clones, 89% of which are singletons, and roughly 7.1% rests with the top ten. The sequenced sample was PBMCs, obtained less than 280 days after transplant. These receptor sequences come from a human patient who received an intestinal transplant, so some T cells may come from the graft donor. The CDR3 runs from the conserved cysteine through the conserved F or W. The D gene is left open where the match is weak. Only some rows state a clone size, as once, few, many or a class for expanded clones.

cdr3_nt,cdr3_aa,j_call,v_call,clone_size,d_call
TGTGCCAGCAGCTCAGGCGGACTAGCGGTGGGGGAAAGCGGAGATACGCAGTATTTT,CASSSGGLAVGESGDTQYF,TRBJ2-3,TRBV11-3,.,TRBD2
TGTGCCAGCAGTCCCTCAGGGACTCTATACGAGCAGTACTTC,CASSPSGTLYEQYF,TRBJ2-7,TRBV6-1,few,.
TGTGCCAGCAGCTTTGGAAACACTGAAGCTTTCTTT,CASSFGNTEAFF,TRBJ1-1,TRBV7-8,.,.
TGTGCCAGCTTTTCCCGCAGGGGAACTAATGAAAAACTGTTTTTT,CASFSRRGTNEKLFF,TRBJ1-4,TRBV18,.,.
TGCGCCAGCAGCCGCGTGCCTTACAATGAGCAGTTCTTC,CASSRVPYNEQFF,TRBJ2-1,TRBV4-1,.,.
TGTGCCAGCTCACCTGGGACAGGAGCCTACGAGCAGTACTTC,CASSPGTGAYEQYF,TRBJ2-7,TRBV18,.,TRBD1
TGCGCCAGCAGCTTACAGGAGAACTATGGCTACACCTTC,CASSLQENYGYTF,TRBJ1-2,TRBV5-1,once,.
TGTGCCAGCTGGTGGCGGGGGAAAACAGATACGCAGTATTTT,CASWWRGKTDTQYF,TRBJ2-3,TRBV6-1,.,TRBD2
TGTGCCAGCAGCCGGGGGGGCCGGAGCACAGATACGCAGTATTTT,CASSRGGRSTDTQYF,TRBJ2-3,TRBV7-9,.,TRBD2
TGCGCCAGCAGCCGGGGGGGTACAAACTATGGCTACACCTTC,CASSRGGTNYGYTF,TRBJ1-2,TRBV5-1,.,.
TGTGCCAGCAGTTATGGGGTAGGGGGAAAACTGTTTTTT,CASSYGVGGKLFF,TRBJ1-4,TRBV27,.,.
TGTGCCAGCAGCTTAGTCCGGGCGGGTGAGCAGTTCTTC,CASSLVRAGEQFF,TRBJ2-1,TRBV7-7,once,.
TGTGCCAGCAGTGGAGGACGGGGCAATCAGCCCCAGCATTTT,CASSGGRGNQPQHF,TRBJ1-5,TRBV2,.,.
TGTGCCAGAGACAGGGTCTATGGCTACACCTTC,CARDRVYGYTF,TRBJ1-2,TRBV2,.,TRBD1
TGTGCCAGCAGCACCCAGGGGGACACTGAAGCTTTCTTT,CASSTQGDTEAFF,TRBJ1-1,TRBV11-3,.,TRBD1
TGTGCCAGCAGCCCTCCGCACAGAGATACGCAGTATTTT,CASSPPHRDTQYF,TRBJ2-3,TRBV13,.,.
TGTGCCATCAGTGAGTCTAGCGGGGGACTAAACAATGAGCAGTTCTTC,CAISESSGGLNNEQFF,TRBJ2-1,TRBV10-3,.,TRBD2
TGCGCCAGCAGCCCTGGGGTAGCGGGGGGTTCCCAAGAGACCCAGTACTTC,CASSPGVAGGSQETQYF,TRBJ2-5,TRBV5-1,once,TRBD2
TGTGCCAGCACAGACGGCATAACCCGAGCTTTCTTT,CASTDGITRAFF,TRBJ1-1,TRBV2,.,.
TGTGCCAGCAGCTGGACCGGGGAGCTGTTTTTT,CASSWTGELFF,TRBJ2-2,TRBV11-2,.,.
TGTGCCAGCAGTCCGGGGGTCGAGGGAAGCACCTACGAGCAGTACTTC,CASSPGVEGSTYEQYF,TRBJ2-7,TRBV6-6,.,.
TGTGCCAGCAGCCTGGGTGGGTTTCTCACTGAAGCTTTCTTT,CASSLGGFLTEAFF,TRBJ1-1,TRBV5-6,once,.
TGTGCCAGCAGTGAAAAGTCCAGCGCTAACACAGATACGCAGTATTTT,CASSEKSSANTDTQYF,TRBJ2-3,TRBV2,.,.
TGCGCCAGCAGCCAGGCGCCGGGAAACACTGAAGCTTTCTTT,CASSQAPGNTEAFF,TRBJ1-1,TRBV4-1,.,.
TGTGCCAGCCGCCAGGGGGCTGACAATGAGCAGTTCTTC,CASRQGADNEQFF,TRBJ2-1,TRBV7-9,.,TRBD1
TGTGCCAGCAGCTTATGGGGGGACTACGAGCAGTACTTC,CASSLWGDYEQYF,TRBJ2-7,TRBV7-9,.,.
TGCAGCGTTCGCTGGACTAGCTCGTCCGGGGAGCTGTTTTTT,CSVRWTSSSGELFF,TRBJ2-2,TRBV29-1,.,TRBD2